This T cell receptor (beta chain) was recovered during a study of T-cell memory formation after mild COVID-19. Study overall: Most TCR clusters belonged to a single donor. Study results and limitations: Clones contracting day 15 to 85 were balanced CD4/CD8; later expanders leaned CD4+. Researchers found some responding clones in pre-infection memory, a sign that cross-reactive memory joined.

This clonotype has only one observation. Its antigen is unidentified. The junction had 6 bases not matched to a gene; V was cut back by 6 bases and J by 2 bases. The CDR3 consists of 14 residues. Germline CDR1 and CDR2: MNHEY and SVGAGI. Constant-segment primers served in 5'RACE that generated TCR alpha and TCR beta cDNA libraries bearing sample barcodes and UMIs. TCRdb used MiXCR to reprocess the 5' RACE reads, holding one entry per CDR3 protein. The sample holds under 250,000 distinct CDR3 sequences, approximately 15% seen once. Sample: PBMCs or a T cell subset sorted from them (not recorded which). The chain joins TRBV6-5 to TRBJ1-2; 7 bases match TRBD1. This sequence was found in an adult woman who had mild COVID-19 (a few samples of this study predate the infection). Cell type and time point are not known. In DNA, the CDR3 is TGTGCCAGCAGAGAGAGACAGGGCAACTATGGCTACACCTTC. Its translation is CASRERQGNYGYTF.